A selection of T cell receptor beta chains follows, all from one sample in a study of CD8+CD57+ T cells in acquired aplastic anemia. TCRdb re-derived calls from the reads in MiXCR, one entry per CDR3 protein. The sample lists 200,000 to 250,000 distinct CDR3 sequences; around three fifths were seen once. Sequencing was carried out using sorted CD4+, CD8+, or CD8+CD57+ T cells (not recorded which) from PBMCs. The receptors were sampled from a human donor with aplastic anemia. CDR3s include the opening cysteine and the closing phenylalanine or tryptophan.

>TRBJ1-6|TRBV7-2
CASSSGGPTPLHF
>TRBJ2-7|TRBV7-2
CASSLIGVGTSSSEQYF
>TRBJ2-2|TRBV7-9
CASSPGQASGELFF
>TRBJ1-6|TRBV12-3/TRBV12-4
CASSPGGRSYNSPLHF
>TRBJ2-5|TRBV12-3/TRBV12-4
CASSHGGSGRSQETQYF
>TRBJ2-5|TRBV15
CATRKAGEETQYF
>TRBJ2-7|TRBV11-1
CASSLAGGGTYEQYF
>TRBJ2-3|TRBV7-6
CASSQGGGGTDTQYF
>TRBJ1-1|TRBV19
CASSMGRLEAFF
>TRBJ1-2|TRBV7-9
CASGENSYGYTF
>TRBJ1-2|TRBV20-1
CSASYGYTF
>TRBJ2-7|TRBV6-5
CASSYGIGGTRPYEQYF
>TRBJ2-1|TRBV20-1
CSARWGARIHEQFF
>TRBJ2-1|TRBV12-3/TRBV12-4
CASRILAGGPGDEQFF
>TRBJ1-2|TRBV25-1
CASSGWTGVDGYTF
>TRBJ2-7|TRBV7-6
CASSLEVGRAYEQYF
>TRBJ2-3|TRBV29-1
CSARLTSGRALAFATQYF
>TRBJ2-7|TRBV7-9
CASSLGGSSHEQYF
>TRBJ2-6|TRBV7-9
CASSSTVSGANVLTF
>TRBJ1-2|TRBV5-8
CASSNPGTENYGYTF
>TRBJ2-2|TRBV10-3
CAISVGRRGGAGELFF
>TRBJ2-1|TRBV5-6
CASSQLAGGPNEQFF
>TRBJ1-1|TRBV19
CAARQGTEAFF
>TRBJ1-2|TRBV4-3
CASSQEVQGGWDGYTF
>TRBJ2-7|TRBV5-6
CASSSGQGGSYF
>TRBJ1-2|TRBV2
CASSGRPSEAYTF
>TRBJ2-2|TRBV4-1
CASYGGGSNTGELFF
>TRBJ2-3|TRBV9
CASSVEYGTDTQYF
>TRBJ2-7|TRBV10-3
CAISGASGGSYEQYF
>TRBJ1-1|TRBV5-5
CASSLTGDTEAFF
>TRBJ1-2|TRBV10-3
CAISGVGTSGYTF
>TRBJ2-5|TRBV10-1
CASSDDVETQYF
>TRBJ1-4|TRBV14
CASSQGTGASGLFF
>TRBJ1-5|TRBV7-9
CASSLWDNQPQHF
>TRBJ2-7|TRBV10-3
CAISELGSEQYF
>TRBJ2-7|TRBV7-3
CASSKGTGDHEQYF
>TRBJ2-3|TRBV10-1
CASRAAGANTDTQYF
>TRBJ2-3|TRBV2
CASSEARLAGGKDTQYF
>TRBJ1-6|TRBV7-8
CASSLVGGVGSPLHF
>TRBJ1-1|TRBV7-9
CASSPTGLFAEAFF
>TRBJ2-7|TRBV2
CASSAASLPRQYEQYF
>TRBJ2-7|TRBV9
CASSVLDGPTYEQYF
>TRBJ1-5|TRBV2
CASSARLVSNGQPQHF
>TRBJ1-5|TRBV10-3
CAIRNGTVGNQPQHF
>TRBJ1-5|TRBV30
CAWSQTGDMKPQHF
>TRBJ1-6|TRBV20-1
CSAGAGGIDSPLHF
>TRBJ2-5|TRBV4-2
CASSPGGPEETQYF
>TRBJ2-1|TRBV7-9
CASSPRDGSPYTEQFF